A single TCR beta chain is shown here with its context. The CDR3 is 16 residues long. The germline gives CDR1 WSHSY, CDR2 SAAADI. Trimming cost V 3 bases and J 3 bases, with 17 bases left between them. The sample comes from a study of control samples from healthy donors and cancer patients. Profiled with immunoSEQ multiplex PCR; TCRdb holds only in-frame clones, not every one. The sample records roughly 150,000 clones, under 95% being singletons. This receptor was obtained from a man between 18 and 29 years old in good health. This chain links TRBV10-2 with TRBJ1-2, with D tentatively TRBD1 (6 bases). The specimen was blood. CDR3 sequence (DNA): TGCGCCAGCAGTGACCTTTTTGGGGCAGGGGACTATGGCTACACCTTC. Protein sequence: CASSDLFGAGDYGYTF.